This TCR beta chain appears in the sequencing data of a study of T cells after posttransplantation cyclophosphamide. The study, taken as a whole, reports: Later blood repertoires were often dominated by clones from the donor CD8+ memory compartment. After PTCy, TRB diversity resembled that of CNI/methotrexate controls. Blood and skin or GI T cell repertoires showed limited TRB overlap.

V lost 2 bases to trimming and J lost 6 bases; unmatched junction nucleotides: 10. This CDR3 has 17 amino acids. CDR1 and CDR2 (germline): MNHNS, SASEGT. This clone was detected many times. The antigen is undetermined. Cyclophosphamide on days +3 and +4 followed busulfan-fludarabine conditioning and a marrow graft. Assay: immunoSEQ multiplex PCR; the TCRdb copy retains only in-frame clones and omits some. The counts give about 5,700 clones, none of them seen only once; about 25% is held by the top ten. This receptor was obtained from a male patient between 60 and 69 years old who received an allogeneic stem cell transplant from a related donor, was CMV-positive, and had no GVHD. Certain T cells may be donor cells from the graft. The V and J genes are TRBV6-1 and TRBJ1-5; TRBD1 matches at 10 bases. The source material was PBMCs, sampled after allogeneic stem cell transplant with posttransplant cyclophosphamide. CDR3 amino acids: CASSETRQGARGQPQHF. Here the CDR3 DNA reads TGTGCCAGCAGTGAAACGAGACAGGGGGCGCGCGGTCAGCCCCAGCATTTT.